One and the same sample provided the 21 T cell receptor beta chains below, sequenced in a study of blood T cell repertoires in COVID-19. Using immunoSEQ multiplex PCR, the repertoire was profiled, and TCRdb retains in-frame clones only, with some absent. The sample lists about 230,000 clones, 80% to 90% seen once, with about 4% in the top ten. Sequenced material: PBMCs or T cells enriched from blood (not recorded which). Receptors originate from a woman aged 25 to 39 who had been exposed to COVID-19.

Written as DNA, the CDR3 is TGCAGCGTTGCGGACAGGGGAGGCTCTGGGGCCAACGTCCTGACTTTC. Protein product: CSVADRGGSGANVLTF. V usage is TRBV29-1 and J usage is TRBJ2-6; 9 bases are a match to TRBD1. V was clipped by 4 bases and J by 0 bases; unmatched bases: 4. This CDR3 spans 16 amino acids. CDR1 and CDR2 from the germline V gene are SQVTM and ANQGSEA.

The chain links TRBV19 to TRBJ1-3; D gene ambiguous. The CDR3 sequence is 16 residues long. V lost 4 bases and J 0 bases, leaving 13 bases between the germline ends. Germline values: CDR1 LNHDA, CDR2 SQIVND (reference sequence). CDR3 coding DNA: TGTGCCAGTAGTACTGGGCCTACTTACTCTGGAAACACCATATATTTT. Its translation is CASSTGPTYSGNTIYF.

The chain couples TRBV19 to TRBJ1-4, with 7 bases aligning to TRBD1. The germline CDR1 and CDR2 sequences are LNHDA and SQIVND (reference sequence). This CDR3 region has 15 residues. V trimming: 4 bases; J trimming: 5 bases; junction bases outside the gene matches: 7. CDR3 in DNA: TGTGCCAGTAGTACAGGGGGTGGAAGGAATGAAAAACTGTTTTTT. Encoded protein: CASSTGGGRNEKLFF.

The CDR3 DNA is TGTGCCAGCAGTCGGTGGACGGGAGGATCAGATACGCAGTATTTT. The encoded protein is CASSRWTGGSDTQYF. This chain joins TRBV25-1 and TRBJ2-3, with 7 bases matching TRBD2. Per germline, CDR1 MGHDK and CDR2 SYGVNS. The trim removed 5 bases at V and 4 bases at J, leaving 9 bases unmatched. This CDR3 comprises 15 residues.

This clone was seen a handful of times. The CDR3 reads CASSYSYRGTEAFF. For the CDR3, the DNA is TGTGCCAGCAGTTACTCATACAGGGGCACTGAAGCTTTCTTT. The rearrangement joins TRBV6-5 to TRBJ1-1, with 7 bases lining up with TRBD1. The CDR3 is made up of 14 amino acids. The germline CDR1 and CDR2 sequences are MNHEY and SVGAGI. Losses at the gene ends were 0 bases for V and 4 bases for J; bases not matched to a gene: 2.

The rearrangement links TRBV2 to TRBJ1-2, with 7 nucleotides matching TRBD1. V gave up 5 bases and J gave up 2 bases; unmatched junction bases: 5. The CDR3 length is 14 residues. CDR1 is SNHLY and CDR2 is FYNNEI in the germline V gene. In DNA, the CDR3 is TGTGCCAGCAGTAAAGGGGGCGCAAACTATGGCTACACCTTC. Protein: CASSKGGANYGYTF.

The chain links TRBV6-5 to TRBJ1-5, with no clear D. CDR3 length: 13 residues. Trimming left V 6 bases short and J 1 base short, with 7 bases between. Germline CDR1 reads MNHEY; CDR2 reads SVGAGI. This CDR3 is CASSPQSNQPQHF. DNA for the CDR3: TGTGCCAGCAGCCCCCAGAGCAATCAGCCCCAGCATTTT.

The rearrangement joins TRBV2 to TRBJ1-3; D might be TRBD1 (5 bases). The CDR3 runs 15 residues. V lost 4 bases, J lost 0 bases, and 10 bases lay in between. Looked up from germline, CDR1 is SNHLY and CDR2 is FYNNEI. CDR3 DNA sequence: TGTGCCAGCAGTGTTGCGGGGGGCTCTGGAAACACCATATATTTT. The encoded protein is CASSVAGGSGNTIYF.

V and J are TRBV6-5 and TRBJ2-7; D is uncertain. The CDR3 has 12 amino acids. Per germline, CDR1 MNHEY and CDR2 SVGAGI. V lost 6 bases and J 5 bases, leaving 11 bases between the germline ends. The CDR3 region is CASSNSGHEQYF. CDR3 nucleotide sequence: TGTGCCAGCAGCAACAGTGGCCACGAGCAGTACTTC.

The chain combines TRBV7-2 with TRBJ2-2; TRBD2 matches 12 bases. Trimming removed 6 bases from V and 7 bases from J; junction bases left unmatched: 15. The CDR3 is 18 amino acids. Germline CDR1 reads SGHTA; CDR2 reads FQGNSA. CDR3: CASRLTSGSVGRGGELFF. The CDR3 DNA follows: TGTGCCAGCAGGTTGACTAGCGGGAGTGTAGGACGCGGCGGGGAGCTGTTTTTT.

The chain uses TRBV7-9 and TRBJ1-3, with 7 bases identical to TRBD1. The CDR3 spans 16 residues. Trimming removed 4 bases from V and 0 bases from J; junction bases left unmatched: 6. Per germline, CDR1 SEHNR and CDR2 FQNEAQ (reference sequence). CDR3 sequence: CASSYETGISGNTIYF. Written as DNA, the CDR3 is TGTGCCAGCAGCTACGAGACAGGGATCTCTGGAAACACCATATATTTT. The complete variable domain, with remaining parts taken from reference TRBV7-9 and TRBJ1-3, reads DTGVSQNPRHKITKRGQNVTFRCDPISEHNRLYWYRQTLGQGPEFLTYFQNEAQLEKSRLLSDRFSAERPKGSFSTLEIQRTEQGDSAMYLCASSYETGISGNTIYFGEGSWLTVV.

V gene TRBV27 combines with J gene TRBJ1-2, with D possibly matching TRBD1 (5 bases). The germline CDR1 and CDR2 sequences are MNHEY and SMNVEV (reference sequence). The CDR3 has 14 amino acids. Trimming shortened V by 6 bases and J by 6 bases, and 17 bases separated the two germline ends. The CDR3 DNA follows: TGTGCCAGCAGAACTCCGGGGGAATTGCATGGCTACACCTTC. This gives the protein CASRTPGELHGYTF.

The J gene is TRBJ2-1, the V gene TRBV29-1; 13 bases line up with TRBD2. The J segment lost 0 bases and the V segment lost 8 bases, leaving 10 bases of the junction unmatched. The germline CDR1 and CDR2 sequences are SQVTM and ANQGSEA. The CDR3 is 17 amino acids. Here the CDR3 DNA reads TGCAGCTCGAAGGGACTAGCGGGGATCAGCTCCTACAATGAGCAGTTCTTC. This encodes CSSKGLAGISSYNEQFF.

The rearrangement links TRBV18 to TRBJ2-4; tentative D call: TRBD2 (6 bases). V shed 6 bases and J shed 11 bases, with 17 bases lying between them. CDR1 and CDR2 from the germline V gene are KGHSH and LQKENI. This CDR3 contains 13 residues. The CDR3 loop is CASSSGGTNLQYF. CDR3 sequence (DNA): TGTGCCAGCTCTTCCGGGGGTACGAACCTTCAGTACTTC.

The chain is built from TRBV7-2 and TRBJ2-6; no firm D call. The CDR3 runs to 16 residues. Trimming stripped 1 base from V and 4 bases from J, with 11 bases between. CDR1 SGHTA and CDR2 FQGNSA come from the germline V gene. The CDR3 region is CASSLDGRWGANVLTF. The CDR3 bases are TGTGCCAGCAGCTTAGATGGCAGGTGGGGGGCCAACGTCCTGACTTTC.

J is TRBJ1-1 and V is TRBV4-1; D is unclear. The CDR3 sequence is 15 residues long. The germline V gene has CDR1 MGHRA and CDR2 YSYEKL. V shed 4 bases and J shed 3 bases, with 15 bases lying between them. The CDR3, as DNA: TGCGCCAGCAGCCTCCGGGGAACGTGGGACACTGAAGCTTTCTTT. This gives the protein CASSLRGTWDTEAFF.

The chain joins TRBV6-5 to TRBJ1-5, with D possibly matching TRBD1 (6 bases). Trimming pared 4 bases from V and 3 bases from J, leaving 16 bases between. The CDR3 spans 16 residues. Germline V gene lookup returns CDR1 MNHEY and CDR2 SVGAGI. The CDR3 DNA follows: TGTGCCAGCAGTTCTCAGGGGCTCGCTCACAATCAGCCCCAGCATTTT. Protein sequence: CASSSQGLAHNQPQHF.

This clone is a singleton in its sample. This chain uses TRBV7-9 with TRBJ1-1, with D possibly matching TRBD1 (5 bases). The germline V gene encodes CDR1 SEHNR and CDR2 FQNEAQ (reference sequence). V gave up 6 bases and J gave up 2 bases, with 10 bases separating them. The CDR3 totals 13 residues. CDR3: CASRRQLNTEAFF. The DNA of the CDR3 is TGTGCCAGCAGACGACAGCTAAACACTGAAGCTTTCTTT.

The rearrangement uses TRBV30 and TRBJ1-5; D is perhaps TRBD1 (6 bases). Per the germline V gene, CDR1 is GTSNPN and CDR2 is SVGIG (reference sequence). V lost 5 bases and J lost 2, with 13 bases in between. CDR3 length: 14 amino acids. In DNA, the CDR3 is TGTGCCTGGTCGGGGGGGGGCGGCAATCAGCCCCAGCATTTT. Translated, it gives CAWSGGGGNQPQHF.

V usage is TRBV2 and J usage is TRBJ1-5; TRBD1 aligns across 8 bases. The CDR3 length is 15 residues. V shed 3 bases and J 5 bases; nucleotides not matched to a gene: 6. CDR1 SNHLY and CDR2 FYNNEI come from the germline V gene. Here the CDR3 DNA reads TGTGCCAGCAGTGATCAGGGGGCCTACGATCAGCCCCAGCATTTT. Amino acid sequence: CASSDQGAYDQPQHF.

V is TRBV6-1 and J is TRBJ1-2; no clear D gene. Trimming removed 3 bases from V and 8 bases from J, with 13 bases in between. The CDR3 spans 13 residues. Germline V CDR1 and CDR2: MNHNS, SASEGT. The CDR3: CASSDSRLGGYTF. The DNA for the CDR3 is TGTGCCAGCAGTGACAGCCGACTTGGAGGCTACACCTTC.